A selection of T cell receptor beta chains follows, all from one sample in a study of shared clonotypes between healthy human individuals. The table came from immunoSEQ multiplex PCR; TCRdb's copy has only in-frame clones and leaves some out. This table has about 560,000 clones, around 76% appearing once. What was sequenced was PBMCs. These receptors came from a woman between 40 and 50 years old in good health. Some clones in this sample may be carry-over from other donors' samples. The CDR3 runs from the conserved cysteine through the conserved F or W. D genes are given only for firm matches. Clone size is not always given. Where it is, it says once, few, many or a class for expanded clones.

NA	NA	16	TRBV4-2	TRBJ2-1	CASSRGLAGSVNEQFF	TGTGCCAGCAGCCGGGGACTCGCCGGGAGTGTCAATGAGCAGTTCTTC
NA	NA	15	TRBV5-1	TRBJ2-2	CASSLGSINTGELFF	TGCGCCAGCAGCTTGGGCAGCATCAACACCGGGGAGCTGTTTTTT
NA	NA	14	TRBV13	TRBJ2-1	CASSKRATRGEQFF	TGTGCCAGCAGCAAACGCGCCACCAGGGGTGAGCAGTTCTTC
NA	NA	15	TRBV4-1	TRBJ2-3	CASSPHGLSADTQYF	TGCGCCAGCAGCCCCCATGGGCTTTCTGCGGATACGCAGTATTTT
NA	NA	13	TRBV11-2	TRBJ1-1	CASSLEGVTEAFF	TGTGCCAGCAGCTTGGAGGGGGTCACTGAAGCTTTCTTT
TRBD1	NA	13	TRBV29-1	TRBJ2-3	CSVVDRGPDTQYF	TGCAGCGTTGTCGACAGGGGGCCAGATACGCAGTATTTT
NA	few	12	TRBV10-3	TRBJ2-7	CAASDNSYEQYF	TGTGCCGCGTCGGACAACTCCTACGAGCAGTACTTC
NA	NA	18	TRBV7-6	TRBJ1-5	CASSLSSQDSPNDQPQHF	TGTGCCAGCAGCTTATCTTCCCAAGACAGCCCAAATGATCAGCCCCAGCATTTT
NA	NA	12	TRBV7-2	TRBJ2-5	CASSLGEATQYF	TGTGCCAGCAGCCTGGGTGAAGCGACCCAGTACTTC
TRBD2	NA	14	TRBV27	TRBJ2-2	CASSFSTSAGELFF	TGTGCCAGCAGTTTCTCTACTAGCGCCGGGGAGCTGTTTTTT
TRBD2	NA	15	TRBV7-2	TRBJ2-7	CASSLGGAGGLEQYF	TGTGCCAGCAGCTTAGGTGGAGCGGGAGGGCTCGAGCAGTACTTC
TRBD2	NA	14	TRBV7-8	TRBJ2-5	CASSIRTSGETQYF	TGTGCCAGCAGCATCCGGACTAGCGGCGAGACCCAGTACTTC
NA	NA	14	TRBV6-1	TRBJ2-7	CASRSRGHGYEQYF	TGTGCCAGCAGATCACGGGGTCATGGATACGAGCAGTACTTC
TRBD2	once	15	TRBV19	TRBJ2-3	CASSRERERLDTQYF	TGTGCCAGTAGTCGAGAGCGGGAGAGGTTAGATACGCAGTATTTT
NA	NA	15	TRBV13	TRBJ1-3	CASSPRGPPGNTIYF	TGTGCCAGCAGCCCCCGGGGGCCCCCTGGAAACACCATATATTTT
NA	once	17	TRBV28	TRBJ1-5	CASSLGVGGNSNQPQHF	TGTGCCAGCAGTTTGGGGGTCGGGGGGAATAGCAATCAGCCCCAGCATTTT
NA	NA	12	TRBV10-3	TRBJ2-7	CAISESSYEQYF	TGTGCCATCAGTGAAAGTTCCTACGAGCAGTACTTC
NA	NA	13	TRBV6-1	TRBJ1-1	CASSYEGLTEAFF	TGTGCCAGCAGCTACGAAGGGCTCACTGAAGCTTTCTTT
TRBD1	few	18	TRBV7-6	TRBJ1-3	CASSLVRQGAYSGNTIYF	TGTGCCAGCAGCTTAGTGAGACAGGGGGCGTACTCTGGAAACACCATATATTTT
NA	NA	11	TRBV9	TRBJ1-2	CASSGLYGYTF	TGTGCCAGCAGTGGACTCTATGGCTACACCTTC
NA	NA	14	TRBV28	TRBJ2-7	CASSLRQGSYEQYF	TGTGCCAGCAGTTTGAGGCAGGGTTCTTACGAGCAGTACTTC
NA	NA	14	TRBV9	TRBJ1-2	CASSVGQPNYGYTF	TGTGCCAGCAGCGTCGGACAGCCCAACTATGGCTACACCTTC
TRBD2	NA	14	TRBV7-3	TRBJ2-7	CASSFASGEYEQYF	TGTGCCAGCAGCTTTGCTAGCGGAGAATACGAGCAGTACTTC
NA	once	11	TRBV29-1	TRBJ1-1	CSVSGNTEAFF	TGCAGCGTTTCGGGGAACACTGAAGCTTTCTTT
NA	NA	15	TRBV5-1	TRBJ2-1	CASTNPGLEDNEQFF	TGCGCCAGCACAAATCCGGGGCTGGAAGACAATGAGCAGTTCTTC
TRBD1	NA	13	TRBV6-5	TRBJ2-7	CASSLGQGYEQYF	TGTGCCAGCAGTCTGGGACAGGGCTACGAGCAGTACTTC
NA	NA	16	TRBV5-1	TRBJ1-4	CASSLDRAATNEKLFF	TGCGCCAGCAGCTTGGACAGGGCAGCAACTAATGAAAAACTGTTTTTT
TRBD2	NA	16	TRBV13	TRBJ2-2	CASRPWTSTNTGELFF	TGTGCCAGCCGACCCTGGACTAGCACGAACACCGGGGAGCTGTTTTTT
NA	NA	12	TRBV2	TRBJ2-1	CAGGRTYNEQFF	TGTGCCGGGGGACGGACCTACAATGAGCAGTTCTTC
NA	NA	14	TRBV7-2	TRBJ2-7	CASSASFVIYEQYF	TGTGCCAGCAGCGCCTCCTTCGTAATCTACGAGCAGTACTTC
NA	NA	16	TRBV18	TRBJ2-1	CASSPPSGGIYNEQFF	TGTGCCAGCTCACCACCGTCAGGGGGGATCTACAATGAGCAGTTCTTC
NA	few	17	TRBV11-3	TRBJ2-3	CASSLEPPGSGSDTQYF	TGTGCCAGCAGCTTAGAGCCCCCCGGGAGTGGGTCAGATACGCAGTATTTT
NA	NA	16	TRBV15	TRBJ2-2	CATSRDPGGRTGELFF	TGTGCCACCAGCAGAGATCCGGGGGGCCGGACCGGGGAGCTGTTTTTT
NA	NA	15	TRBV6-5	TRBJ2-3	CASSYTGYATDTQYF	TGTGCCAGCAGTTACACAGGGTATGCCACAGATACGCAGTATTTT
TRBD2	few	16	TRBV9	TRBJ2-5	CASSARTSGGQETQYF	TGTGCCAGCAGCGCCCGGACTAGCGGGGGCCAAGAGACCCAGTACTTC
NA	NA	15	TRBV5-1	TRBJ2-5	CASSLSGRIQETQYF	TGCGCCAGCAGCTTGTCGGGACGGATTCAAGAGACCCAGTACTTC
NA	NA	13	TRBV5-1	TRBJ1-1	CASSFRLATEAFF	TGCGCCAGCAGCTTCAGGCTGGCCACTGAAGCTTTCTTT
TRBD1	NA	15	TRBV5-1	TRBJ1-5	CASSLGMTGDQPQHF	TGCGCCAGCAGCTTGGGAATGACAGGGGATCAGCCCCAGCATTTT
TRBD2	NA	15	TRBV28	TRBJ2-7	CASSLPIAGGYEQYF	TGTGCCAGCAGTTTGCCCATAGCGGGAGGCTACGAGCAGTACTTC
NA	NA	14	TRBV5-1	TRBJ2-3	CASSLQGRTDTQYF	TGCGCCAGCAGCTTGCAGGGACGCACAGATACGCAGTATTTT
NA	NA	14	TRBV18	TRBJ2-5	CASSPPAGRETQYF	TGTGCCAGCTCACCCCCGGCGGGGAGAGAGACCCAGTACTTC